This T cell receptor beta chain appears in the sequencing data of a study of T cells in Graves' hyperthyroidism and ophthalmopathy. CDR3 length: 13 residues. Between the trimmed V and J ends, which lost 4 bases and 2 bases, there was a span of 9 bases. Germline values: CDR1 SNHLY, CDR2 FYNNEI. TCR beta CDR3 sequences were amplified from RNA transcripts. The HTBI primer set drove a first-round RT-PCR of the TCR CDR3. TCRdb re-derived calls from the multiplex PCR reads in MiXCR, one entry per CDR3 protein. The sample contains roughly 35,000 distinct CDR3 sequences, roughly half of which appear only once.

The chain has TRBV2 and TRBJ2-7; the D is unclear. Input material: blood. The TCR was taken from a middle-aged woman with Graves' ophthalmopathy. The CDR3 spells CASSVYIAYEQYF. CDR3 nucleotide sequence: TGTGCCAGCAGTGTATATATAGCCTACGAGCAGTACTTC.